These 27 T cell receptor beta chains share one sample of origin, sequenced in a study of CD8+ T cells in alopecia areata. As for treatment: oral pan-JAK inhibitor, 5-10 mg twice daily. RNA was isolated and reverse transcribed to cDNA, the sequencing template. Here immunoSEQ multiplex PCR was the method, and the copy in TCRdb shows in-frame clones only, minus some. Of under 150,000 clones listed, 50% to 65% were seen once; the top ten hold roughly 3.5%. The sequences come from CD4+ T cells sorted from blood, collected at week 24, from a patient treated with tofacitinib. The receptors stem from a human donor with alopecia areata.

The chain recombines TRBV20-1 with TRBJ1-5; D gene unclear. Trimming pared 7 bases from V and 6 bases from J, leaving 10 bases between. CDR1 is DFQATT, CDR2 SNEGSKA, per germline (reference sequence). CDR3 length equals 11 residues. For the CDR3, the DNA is TGCAGTGAGCAGCCGTTTCAGCCCCAGCATTTT. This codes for CSEQPFQPQHF.

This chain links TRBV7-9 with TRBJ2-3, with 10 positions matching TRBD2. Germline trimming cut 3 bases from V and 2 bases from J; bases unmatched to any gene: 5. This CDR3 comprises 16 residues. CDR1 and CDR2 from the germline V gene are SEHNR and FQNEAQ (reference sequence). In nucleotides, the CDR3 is TGTGCCAGCAGCTTGGCTAGCGGGGGAGTCACAGATACGCAGTATTTT. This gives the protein CASSLASGGVTDTQYF.

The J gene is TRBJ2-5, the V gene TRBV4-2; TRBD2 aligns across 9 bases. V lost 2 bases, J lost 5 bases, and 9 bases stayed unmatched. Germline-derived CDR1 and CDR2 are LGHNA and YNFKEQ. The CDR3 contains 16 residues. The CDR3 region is CASSQQAGGLWETQYF. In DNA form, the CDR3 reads TGTGCCAGCAGCCAACAAGCGGGGGGTCTTTGGGAGACCCAGTACTTC.

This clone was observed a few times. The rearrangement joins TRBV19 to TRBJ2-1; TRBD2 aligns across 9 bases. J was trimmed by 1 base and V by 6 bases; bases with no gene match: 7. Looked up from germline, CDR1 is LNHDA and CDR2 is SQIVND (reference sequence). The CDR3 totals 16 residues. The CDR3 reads CASRGASGISYNEQFF. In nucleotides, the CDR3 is TGTGCCAGTAGGGGGGCTAGCGGGATATCCTACAATGAGCAGTTCTTC.

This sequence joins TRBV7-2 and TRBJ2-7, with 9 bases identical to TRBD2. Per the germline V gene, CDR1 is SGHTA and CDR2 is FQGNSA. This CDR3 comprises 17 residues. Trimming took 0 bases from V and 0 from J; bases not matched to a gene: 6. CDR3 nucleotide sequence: TGTGCCAGCAGCTTAGCGCTGGCGGGGGGGAGCTCCTACGAGCAGTACTTC. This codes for CASSLALAGGSSYEQYF.

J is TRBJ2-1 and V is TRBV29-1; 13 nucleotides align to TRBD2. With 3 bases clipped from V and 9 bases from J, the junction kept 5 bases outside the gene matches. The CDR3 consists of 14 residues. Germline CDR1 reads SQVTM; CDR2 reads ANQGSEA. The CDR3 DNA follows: TGCAGCGTTGACACTAGCGGGGGGGTCTCTGAGCAGTTCTTC. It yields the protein CSVDTSGGVSEQFF.

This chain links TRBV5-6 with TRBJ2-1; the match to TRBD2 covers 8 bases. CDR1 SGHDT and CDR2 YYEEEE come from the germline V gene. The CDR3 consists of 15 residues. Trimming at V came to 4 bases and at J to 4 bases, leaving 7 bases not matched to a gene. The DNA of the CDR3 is TGTGCCAGCAGCCTAGAGCGGGGGATTTACAATGAGCAGTTCTTC. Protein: CASSLERGIYNEQFF.

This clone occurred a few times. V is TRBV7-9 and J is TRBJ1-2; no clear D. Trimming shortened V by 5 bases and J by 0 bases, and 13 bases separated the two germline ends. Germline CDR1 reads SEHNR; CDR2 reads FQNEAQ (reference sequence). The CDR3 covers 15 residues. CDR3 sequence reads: CASSRVGLANYGYTF. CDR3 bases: TGTGCCAGCAGCAGAGTGGGGTTAGCTAACTATGGCTACACCTTC.

The CDR3 region is CSVETGPDTQYF. The CDR3 DNA reads TGCAGCGTCGAAACAGGCCCAGATACGCAGTATTTT. This sequence joins TRBV29-1 and TRBJ2-3; TRBD1 is a possible D gene (5 bases). Trimming removed 6 bases from V and 4 bases from J, with 11 bases in between. Germline V gene data show CDR1 as SQVTM and CDR2 as ANQGSEA. The CDR3 runs 12 residues.

CDR3 nucleotide sequence: TGTGCCAGCGGGGGACGGGCGGGACATTCACCCCTCCACTTT. It codes for CASGGRAGHSPLHF. The chain joins TRBV7-2 to TRBJ1-6; the D gene is possibly TRBD1 (5 bases). Per the germline V gene, CDR1 is SGHTA and CDR2 is FQGNSA. V gave up 8 bases and J gave up 8 bases, with 16 bases separating them. The CDR3 has 14 residues.

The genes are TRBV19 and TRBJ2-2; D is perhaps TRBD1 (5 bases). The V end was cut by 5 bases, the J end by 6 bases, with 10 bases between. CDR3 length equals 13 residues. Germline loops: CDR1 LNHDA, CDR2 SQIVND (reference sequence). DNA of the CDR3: TGTGCCAGTAGTCGGTCACAGGCCGGGGAGCTGTTTTTT. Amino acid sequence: CASSRSQAGELFF.

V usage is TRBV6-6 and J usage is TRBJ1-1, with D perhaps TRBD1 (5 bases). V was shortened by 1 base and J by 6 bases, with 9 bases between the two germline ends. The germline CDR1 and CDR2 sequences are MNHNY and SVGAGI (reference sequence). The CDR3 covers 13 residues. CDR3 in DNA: TGTGCCAGCAGTTACTTCGACAGACCTGAAGCTTTCTTT. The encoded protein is CASSYFDRPEAFF.

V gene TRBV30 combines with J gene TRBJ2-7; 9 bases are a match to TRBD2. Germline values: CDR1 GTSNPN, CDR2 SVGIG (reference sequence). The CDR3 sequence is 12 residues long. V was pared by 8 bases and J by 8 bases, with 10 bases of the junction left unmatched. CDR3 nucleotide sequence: TGTGCCCACGGGATTAGCGGGGGAAAGCAGTACTTC. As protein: CAHGISGGKQYF.

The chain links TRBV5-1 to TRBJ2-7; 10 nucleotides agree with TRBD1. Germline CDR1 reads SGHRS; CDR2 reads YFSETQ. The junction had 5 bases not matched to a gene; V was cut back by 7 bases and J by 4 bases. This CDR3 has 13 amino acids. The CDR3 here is CASARQGAYEQYF. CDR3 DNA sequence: TGCGCCAGCGCCCGACAGGGGGCTTACGAGCAGTACTTC.

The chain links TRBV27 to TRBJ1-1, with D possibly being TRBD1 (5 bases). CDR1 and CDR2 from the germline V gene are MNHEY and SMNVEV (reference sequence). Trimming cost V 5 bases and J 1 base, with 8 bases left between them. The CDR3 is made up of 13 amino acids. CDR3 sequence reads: CASSPDKNTEAFF. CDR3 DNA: TGTGCCAGCAGTCCGGACAAGAACACTGAAGCTTTCTTT.

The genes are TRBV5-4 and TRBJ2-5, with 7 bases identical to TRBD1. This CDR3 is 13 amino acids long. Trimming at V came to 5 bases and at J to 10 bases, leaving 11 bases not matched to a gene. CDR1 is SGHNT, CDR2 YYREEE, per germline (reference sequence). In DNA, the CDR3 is TGTGCCAGCAGGTCCGGGACAGAAATAGACCAGTACTTC. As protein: CASRSGTEIDQYF. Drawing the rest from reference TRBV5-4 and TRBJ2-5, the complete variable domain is ETGVTQSPTHLIKTRGQQVTLRCSSQSGHNTVSWYQQALGQGPQFIFQYYREEENGRGNFPPRFSGLQFPNYSSELNVNALELDDSALYLCASRSGTEIDQYFGPGTRLLVL.

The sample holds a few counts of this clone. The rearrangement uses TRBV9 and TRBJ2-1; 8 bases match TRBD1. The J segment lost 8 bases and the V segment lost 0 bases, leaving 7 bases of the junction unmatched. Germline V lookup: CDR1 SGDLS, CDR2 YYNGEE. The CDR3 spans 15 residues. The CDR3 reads CASSVGQGARDEQFF. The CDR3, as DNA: TGTGCCAGCAGCGTAGGCCAGGGGGCGCGGGATGAGCAGTTCTTC.

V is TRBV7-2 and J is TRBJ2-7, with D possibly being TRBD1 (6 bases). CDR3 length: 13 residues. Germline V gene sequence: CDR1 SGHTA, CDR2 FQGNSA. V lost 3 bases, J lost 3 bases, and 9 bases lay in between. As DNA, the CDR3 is TGTGCCAGCAGCTTCACAGGGTTCTACGAGCAGTACTTC. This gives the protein CASSFTGFYEQYF.

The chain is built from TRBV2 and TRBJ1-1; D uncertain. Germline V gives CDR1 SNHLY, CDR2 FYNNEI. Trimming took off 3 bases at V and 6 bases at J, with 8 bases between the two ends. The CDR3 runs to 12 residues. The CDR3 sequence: CASSEWLAEAFF. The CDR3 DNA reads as TGTGCCAGCAGTGAGTGGCTAGCTGAAGCTTTCTTT.

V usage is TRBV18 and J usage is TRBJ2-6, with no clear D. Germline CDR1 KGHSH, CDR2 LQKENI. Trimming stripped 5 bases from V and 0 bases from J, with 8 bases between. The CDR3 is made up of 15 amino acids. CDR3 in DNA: TGTGCCAGCTCAGAGAGTGGCTCTGGGGCCAACGTCCTGACTTTC. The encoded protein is CASSESGSGANVLTF.

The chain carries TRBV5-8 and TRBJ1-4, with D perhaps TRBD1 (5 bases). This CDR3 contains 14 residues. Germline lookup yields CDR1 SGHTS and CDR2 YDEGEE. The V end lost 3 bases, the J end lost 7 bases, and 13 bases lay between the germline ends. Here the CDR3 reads CASSYGGVGEKLFF. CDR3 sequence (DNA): TGTGCCAGCAGCTATGGAGGGGTTGGTGAAAAACTGTTTTTT.

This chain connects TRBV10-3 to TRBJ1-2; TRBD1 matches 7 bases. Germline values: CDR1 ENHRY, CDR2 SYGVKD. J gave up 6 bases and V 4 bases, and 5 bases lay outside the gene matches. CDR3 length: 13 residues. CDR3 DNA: TGTGCCATCAGTGCAGGGACAGCGCATGGCTACACCTTC. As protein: CAISAGTAHGYTF.

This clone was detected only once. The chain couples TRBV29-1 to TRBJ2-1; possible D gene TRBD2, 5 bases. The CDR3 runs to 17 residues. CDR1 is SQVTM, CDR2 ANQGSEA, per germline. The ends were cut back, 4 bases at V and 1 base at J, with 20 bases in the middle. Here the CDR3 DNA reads TGCAGCGTTGTCTACGAGGGCAATAAGGGTTCCTACAATGAGCAGTTCTTC. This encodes CSVVYEGNKGSYNEQFF.

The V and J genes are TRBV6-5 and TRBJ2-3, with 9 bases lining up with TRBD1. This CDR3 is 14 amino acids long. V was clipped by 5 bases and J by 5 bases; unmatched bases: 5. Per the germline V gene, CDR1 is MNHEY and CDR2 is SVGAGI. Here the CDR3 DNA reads TGTGCCAGCAGTAAACAGGGGGCGGGAGATACGCAGTATTTT. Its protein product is CASSKQGAGDTQYF.

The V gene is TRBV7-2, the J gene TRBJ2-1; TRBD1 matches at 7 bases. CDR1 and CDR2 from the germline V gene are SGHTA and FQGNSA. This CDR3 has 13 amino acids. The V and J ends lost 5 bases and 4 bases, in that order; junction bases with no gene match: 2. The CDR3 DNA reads TGTGCCAGCAGCCAGACAGGGTACAATGAGCAGTTCTTC. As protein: CASSQTGYNEQFF.

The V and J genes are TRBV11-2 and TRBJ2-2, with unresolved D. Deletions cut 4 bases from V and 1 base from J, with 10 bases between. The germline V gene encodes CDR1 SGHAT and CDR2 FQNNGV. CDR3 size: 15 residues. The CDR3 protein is CASSSWAMNTGELFF. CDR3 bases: TGTGCCAGCAGCTCCTGGGCCATGAACACCGGGGAGCTGTTTTTT.

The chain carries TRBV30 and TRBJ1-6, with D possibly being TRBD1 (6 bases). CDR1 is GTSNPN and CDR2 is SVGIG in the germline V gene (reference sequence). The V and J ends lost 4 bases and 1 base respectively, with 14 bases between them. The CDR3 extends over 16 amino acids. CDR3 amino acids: CAWIPSTGSYNSPLHF. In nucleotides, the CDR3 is TGTGCCTGGATCCCTTCCACAGGGTCCTATAATTCACCCCTCCACTTT. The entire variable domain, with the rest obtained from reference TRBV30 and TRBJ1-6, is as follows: SQTIHQWPATLVQPVGSPLSLECTVEGTSNPNLYWYRQAAGRGLQLLFYSVGIGQISSEVPQNLSASRPQDRQFILSSKKLLLSDSGFYLCAWIPSTGSYNSPLHFGNGTRLTVT.